Shown below are 25 T cell receptor beta chains from a single sample sequenced in a study of beta chain features in type 1 diabetes. Study results and caveats: For Type 1 diabetes patients, all four CD4+ subsets carried TCRB CDR3s that were moderately but significantly shorter.

Every bit of the isolated RNA underwent reverse transcription, so sequencing read expressed TCRB transcripts. The protocol was immunoSEQ multiplex PCR, while the TCRdb copy is restricted to in-frame clones and leaves out a portion. The sample has about 240,000 clones, over 11% seen once. These receptors are not linked to any known antigen. The sample taken for sequencing was naive CD4+ T cells from blood. Every receptor here comes from a man aged 25 to 40 with type 1 diabetes.

V gene TRBV2 combines with J gene TRBJ1-1; possibly TRBD1 for D (6 bases). Trimming removed 8 bases from V and 8 bases from J, with 12 bases in between. Germline loops: CDR1 SNHLY, CDR2 FYNNEI. The CDR3 has 11 residues. CDR3 loop: CASGRTVEAFF. The DNA for the CDR3 is TGTGCCAGCGGGCGGACAGTCGAAGCTTTCTTT.

The CDR3 protein is CSAQTRGADGEAFF. CDR3 bases: TGCAGCGCACAAACCAGGGGAGCTGATGGAGAAGCTTTCTTT. The V and J genes are TRBV29-1 and TRBJ1-1; TRBD1 is a possible D gene (6 bases). V shed 7 bases and J shed 8 bases, with 23 bases lying between them. The CDR3 consists of 14 residues. The germline gives CDR1 SQVTM, CDR2 ANQGSEA.

The chain carries TRBV10-1 and TRBJ2-1, with D possibly TRBD1 on 5 matching bases. The CDR3 has 12 amino acids. V was pared by 8 bases and J by 9 bases, with 14 bases between. Per the germline V gene, CDR1 is WNHNN and CDR2 is SYGVQD (reference sequence). CDR3 sequence reads: CASGKQGGEQFF. CDR3 bases: TGCGCCAGCGGCAAGCAGGGCGGTGAGCAGTTCTTC.

This rearrangement joins TRBV7-7 to TRBJ1-2, with a weak D call TRBD1 (6 bases). The CDR3 has 14 amino acids. Germline V gene data show CDR1 as SSHAT and CDR2 as FNYEAQ (reference sequence). V was clipped by 1 base and J by 2 bases, with 8 bases between them. The DNA for the CDR3 is TGTGCCAGCAGCTTAGGGGACACCAACTATGGCTACACCTTC. It specifies CASSLGDTNYGYTF. Based on the CDR3 plus reference TRBV7-7 and TRBJ1-2, the full variable domain is GAGVSQSPRYKVTKRGQDVTLRCDPISSHATLYWYQQALGQGPEFLTYFNYEAQPDKSGLPSDRFSAERPEGSISTLTIQRTEQRDSAMYRCASSLGDTNYGYTFGSGTRLTVV.

The rearrangement joins TRBV5-1 to TRBJ2-6, with a weak D call TRBD2 (6 bases). Germline CDR1 SGHRS, CDR2 YFSETQ. Trimming removed 4 bases at V and 2 bases at J, with 13 bases between. The CDR3 loop spans 16 amino acids. The CDR3 sequence is CASSVTDYAGANVLTF. In nucleotides, the CDR3 is TGCGCCAGCAGCGTAACGGACTACGCTGGGGCCAACGTCCTGACTTTC.

This clone was detected a few times. This chain joins TRBV6-5 and TRBJ2-3, with 8 bases identical to TRBD2. The CDR3 runs to 14 residues. V was clipped by 6 bases and J by 2 bases; unmatched bases: 4. The germline V gene has CDR1 MNHEY and CDR2 SVGAGI. CDR3 sequence reads: CASSRREDTDTQYF. The CDR3 nucleotides are TGTGCCAGCAGCCGGCGGGAGGACACAGATACGCAGTATTTT.

The V and J genes are TRBV19 and TRBJ2-3, with D unresolved. The CDR3 is made up of 14 amino acids. Germline V gives CDR1 LNHDA, CDR2 SQIVND (reference sequence). The V end lost 4 bases, the J end lost 5 bases, and 13 bases lay between the germline ends. In DNA form, the CDR3 reads TGTGCCAGTAGTAGTTCCGTTATCAGAGATACGCAGTATTTT. This encodes CASSSSVIRDTQYF.

This clone was seen more than once but under ten times. The V and J genes are TRBV7-9 and TRBJ2-5; tentative D call: TRBD1 (7 bases). The CDR3 sequence is 14 residues long. The germline V gene encodes CDR1 SEHNR and CDR2 FQNEAQ (reference sequence). V was trimmed by 5 bases and J by 5 bases, leaving 15 bases between them. Written as DNA, the CDR3 is TGTGCCAGCAGCCAGGGGGGAGGATCGGAGACCCAGTACTTC. This gives the protein CASSQGGGSETQYF.

There are a few counts of this clone. The rearrangement links TRBV11-2 to TRBJ2-3; weak D call: TRBD1 (5 bases). There are 15 residues in the CDR3. V was shortened by 5 bases and J by 6 bases, with 18 bases between the two germline ends. Germline V gives CDR1 SGHAT, CDR2 FQNNGV. CDR3 coding DNA: TGTGCCAGCAGCACCTACCGAGGCAGGGTCGATACGCAGTATTTT. Its protein is CASSTYRGRVDTQYF. The variable domain in full, completed from reference TRBV11-2 and TRBJ2-3, reads EAGVAQSPRYKIIEKRQSVAFWCNPISGHATLYWYQQILGQGPKLLIQFQNNGVVDDSQLPKDRFSAERLKGVDSTLKIQPAKLEDSAVYLCASSTYRGRVDTQYFGPGTRLTVL.

The chain has TRBV27 and TRBJ2-2; D ambiguous. From germline, CDR1 is MNHEY and CDR2 SMNVEV (reference sequence). The CDR3 totals 17 residues. Trimming stripped 5 bases from V and 4 bases from J, with 20 bases between. Here the CDR3 reads CASSPWISPRSTGELFF. The CDR3 DNA is TGTGCCAGCAGTCCCTGGATCTCCCCGAGGAGCACCGGGGAGCTGTTTTTT.

The rearrangement uses TRBV29-1 and TRBJ2-1; D might be TRBD1 (6 bases). The V end lost 5 bases, the J end lost 5 bases, and 16 bases lay between the germline ends. The germline V gene has CDR1 SQVTM and CDR2 ANQGSEA. The CDR3 loop spans 14 amino acids. The CDR3 is CSVKQGPANNEQFF. The CDR3 coding sequence is TGCAGCGTTAAACAGGGACCAGCAAACAATGAGCAGTTCTTC.

The V and J genes are TRBV27 and TRBJ1-2; TRBD1 matches at 7 bases. The ends lost 2 bases at V and 7 bases at J; junction bases unmatched: 16. CDR1 and CDR2 (germline): MNHEY, SMNVEV (reference sequence). This CDR3 region has 17 residues. The CDR3 nucleotides are TGTGCCAGCAGTTTAAAGGGACAGTCTCCGTATCGTGGTGGCTACACCTTC. Its translation: CASSLKGQSPYRGGYTF.

J is TRBJ1-2 and V is TRBV5-1; perhaps TRBD1 as D (6 bases). CDR1 is SGHRS and CDR2 is YFSETQ in the germline V gene. Trimming left V 0 bases short and J 8 bases short, with 11 bases between. CDR3 length: 13 amino acids. As DNA, the CDR3 is TGCGCCAGCAGCTTGGAGGCAGGGGCGGGCTACACCTTC. Encoded protein: CASSLEAGAGYTF.

This chain joins TRBV27 and TRBJ2-7, with TRBD1 identical over 8 bases. V was pared by 5 bases and J by 4 bases, with 10 bases of the junction left unmatched. This CDR3 region has 15 residues. Germline assignment: CDR1 MNHEY and CDR2 SMNVEV (reference sequence). The CDR3: CASSQDRAPMYEQYF. The CDR3 region has the DNA TGTGCCAGCAGTCAGGACAGGGCTCCGATGTACGAGCAGTACTTC.

The gene calls are TRBV2 and TRBJ2-5; D is possibly TRBD2 (5 bases). The germline CDR1 and CDR2 sequences are SNHLY and FYNNEI. This CDR3 has 15 amino acids. The V and J ends lost 4 bases and 5 bases respectively, with 17 bases between them. The CDR3 bases are TGTGCCAGCAGTGTCCCGGGGTACGCAAAGGAGACCCAGTACTTC. Translated: CASSVPGYAKETQYF.

V usage is TRBV6-1 and J usage is TRBJ2-5; 8 bases match TRBD2. Looked up from germline, CDR1 is MNHNS and CDR2 is SASEGT. This CDR3 is 14 amino acids long. V lost 7 bases, J lost 3 bases, and 7 bases stayed unmatched. This CDR3 reads CASTHGGGKETQYF. Here the CDR3 DNA reads TGTGCCAGCACCCACGGGGGGGGCAAAGAGACCCAGTACTTC.

This clone was recorded at least ten times. The genes are TRBV23-1 and TRBJ2-4; 10 nucleotides line up with TRBD1. TRBV23-1 belongs to the ORF category, with a function that is uncertain. The CDR3 totals 14 residues. After removal of 3 bases from V and 7 bases from J, the junction contained 3 bases not matched to a gene. CDR3 protein: CASSHPGQGNIQYF. The CDR3 nucleotides are TGCGCCAGCAGTCACCCGGGACAGGGGAACATTCAGTACTTC.

The gene calls are TRBV7-2 and TRBJ2-1; 8 bases line up with TRBD2. The CDR3 has 16 residues. With V trimmed by 1 base and J by 4 bases, 6 bases remained unmatched. Germline V gene sequence: CDR1 SGHTA, CDR2 FQGNSA. CDR3 sequence: CASSLVPSGPYNEQFF. CDR3 nucleotides: TGTGCCAGCAGCTTAGTCCCTAGCGGGCCGTACAATGAGCAGTTCTTC.

This clone turned up a few times. The V and J genes are TRBV19 and TRBJ1-5, with 9 bases matching TRBD1. With V trimmed by 6 bases and J by 6 bases, 9 bases remained unmatched. This CDR3 has 15 amino acids. From germline, CDR1 is LNHDA and CDR2 SQIVND (reference sequence). The CDR3 nucleotides read TGTGCCAGTAGACCTGACAGGGGGTTATTTCAGCCCCAGCATTTT. This translates into CASRPDRGLFQPQHF.

This clone was seen only once. This chain joins TRBV5-1 and TRBJ2-5; 10 bases are shared with TRBD1. Trimming cost V 5 bases and J 6 bases; bases outside gene matches: 13. In germline, CDR1 is SGHRS, CDR2 YFSETQ. The CDR3 extends over 16 amino acids. The CDR3: CASSLTGTGVGKTQYF. The CDR3 DNA sequence: TGCGCCAGCAGTCTAACCGGGACAGGGGTTGGAAAGACCCAGTACTTC.

The rearrangement links TRBV14 to TRBJ2-7; 8 bases map to TRBD2. V lost 1 base and J lost 6; bases outside the gene matches: 8. The CDR3 has 15 amino acids. From germline, CDR1 is SGHDN and CDR2 FVKESK. DNA for the CDR3: TGTGCCAGCAGCCAAGGGACTAGCTACAAGGGCGAGCAGTACTTC. Encoded protein: CASSQGTSYKGEQYF.

This clone was observed a few times. One end of the junction is discordant with germline, which a read error may explain. The V and J genes are TRBV25-1 and TRBJ2-4; tentatively, D is TRBD1 (6 bases). The CDR3 contains 13 residues. CDR1 and CDR2 (germline): MGHDK, SYGVNS. In DNA form, the CDR3 reads TGTGCCAGCAGTGGCGGCAGGGGAAGTATGGTAGACTTC. Translating gives CASSGGRGSMVDF.

In this sample, this clone turned up a few times. This chain links TRBV30 with TRBJ2-3; 13 positions match TRBD2. The CDR3 spans 15 residues. Germline lookup yields CDR1 GTSNPN and CDR2 SVGIG (reference sequence). V gave up 5 bases and J gave up 4 bases; unmatched junction bases: 6. The CDR3 here is CAWGSLAGGSDTQYF. Written as DNA, the CDR3 is TGTGCCTGGGGGTCACTAGCGGGGGGGTCAGATACGCAGTATTTT.

The chain recombines TRBV18 with TRBJ2-5, with D uncertain. This CDR3 region has 12 residues. Germline CDR1 and CDR2: KGHSH and LQKENI. V shed 4 bases and J shed 0 bases, with 3 bases lying between them. CDR3 in amino acids: CASSLYQETQYF. CDR3 nucleotides: TGTGCCAGCTCACTATACCAAGAGACCCAGTACTTC.

In its sample, this clone was seen a few times. The rearrangement uses TRBV6-1 and TRBJ1-1, with a possible D match to TRBD1 (5 bases). The germline V and J ends were trimmed by 6 bases and 1 base, with 9 bases remaining between them. From germline, CDR1 is MNHNS and CDR2 SASEGT. The length of the CDR3 is 13 residues. The chain's CDR3 is CASSPGQNTEAFF. The CDR3 DNA is TGTGCCAGCAGCCCAGGACAGAACACTGAAGCTTTCTTT.